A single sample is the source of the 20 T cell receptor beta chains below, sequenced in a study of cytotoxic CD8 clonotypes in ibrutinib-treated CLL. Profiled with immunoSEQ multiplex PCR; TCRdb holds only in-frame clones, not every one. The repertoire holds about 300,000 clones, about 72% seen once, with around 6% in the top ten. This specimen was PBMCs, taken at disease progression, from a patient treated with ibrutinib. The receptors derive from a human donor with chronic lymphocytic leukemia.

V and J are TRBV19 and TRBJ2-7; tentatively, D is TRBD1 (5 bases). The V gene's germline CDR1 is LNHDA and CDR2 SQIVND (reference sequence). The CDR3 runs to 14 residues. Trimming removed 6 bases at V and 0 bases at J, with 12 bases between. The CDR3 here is CASRKQVGSYEQYF. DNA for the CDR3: TGTGCCAGTAGAAAACAGGTGGGCTCCTACGAGCAGTACTTC.

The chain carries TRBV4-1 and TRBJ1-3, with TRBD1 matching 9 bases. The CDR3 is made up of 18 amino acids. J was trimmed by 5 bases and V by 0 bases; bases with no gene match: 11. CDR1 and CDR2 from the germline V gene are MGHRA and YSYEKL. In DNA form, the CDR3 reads TGCGCCAGCAGCCAAGAAGGGGTCGGAGGGACAGGGCGAAACACCATATATTTT. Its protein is CASSQEGVGGTGRNTIYF.

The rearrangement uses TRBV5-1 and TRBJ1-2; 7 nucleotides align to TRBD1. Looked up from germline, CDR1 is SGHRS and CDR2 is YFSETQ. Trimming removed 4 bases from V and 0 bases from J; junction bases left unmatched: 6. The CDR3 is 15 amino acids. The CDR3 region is CASSKRDSTNYGYTF. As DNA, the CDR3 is TGCGCCAGCAGCAAACGGGACAGTACTAACTATGGCTACACCTTC.

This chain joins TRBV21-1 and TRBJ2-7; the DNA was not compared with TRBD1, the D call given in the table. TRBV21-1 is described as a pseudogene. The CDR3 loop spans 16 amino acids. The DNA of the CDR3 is TGTGCCAGCAGCAAGGTAGACAGAAGGAGCTCCTACGAGCAGTACTTC. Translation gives CASSKVDRRSSYEQYF.

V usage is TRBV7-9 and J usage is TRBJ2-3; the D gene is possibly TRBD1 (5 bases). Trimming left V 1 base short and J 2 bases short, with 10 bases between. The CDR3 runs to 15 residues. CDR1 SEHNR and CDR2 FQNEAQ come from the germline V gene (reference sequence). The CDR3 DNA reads TGTGCCAGCAGCTTAGAGGGGATAGACACAGATACGCAGTATTTT. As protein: CASSLEGIDTDTQYF.

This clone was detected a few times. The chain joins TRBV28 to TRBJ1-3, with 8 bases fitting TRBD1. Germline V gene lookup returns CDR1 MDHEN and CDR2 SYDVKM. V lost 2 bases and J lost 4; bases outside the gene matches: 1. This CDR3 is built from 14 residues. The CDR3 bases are TGTGCCAGCAGTTTAACAGGGGGAGGAAACACCATATATTTT. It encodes CASSLTGGGNTIYF.

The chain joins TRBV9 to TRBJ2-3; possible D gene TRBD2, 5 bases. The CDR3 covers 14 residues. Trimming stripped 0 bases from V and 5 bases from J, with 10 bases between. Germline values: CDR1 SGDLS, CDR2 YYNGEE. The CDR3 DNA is TGTGCCAGCAGCGTAGCTGATCGGGGAGATACGCAGTATTTT. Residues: CASSVADRGDTQYF.

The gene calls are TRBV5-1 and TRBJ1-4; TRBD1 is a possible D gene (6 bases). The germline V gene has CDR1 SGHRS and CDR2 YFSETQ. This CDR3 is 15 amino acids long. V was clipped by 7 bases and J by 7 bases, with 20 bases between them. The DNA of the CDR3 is TGCGCCAGCCGTCATCTCGGGACACCGGTTGAAAAACTGTTTTTT. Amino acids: CASRHLGTPVEKLFF. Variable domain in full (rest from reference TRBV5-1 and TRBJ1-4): KAGVTQTPRYLIKTRGQQVTLSCSPISGHRSVSWYQQTPGQGLQFLFEYFSETQRNKGNFPGRFSGRQFSNSRSEMNVSTLELGDSALYLCASRHLGTPVEKLFFGSGTQLSVL.

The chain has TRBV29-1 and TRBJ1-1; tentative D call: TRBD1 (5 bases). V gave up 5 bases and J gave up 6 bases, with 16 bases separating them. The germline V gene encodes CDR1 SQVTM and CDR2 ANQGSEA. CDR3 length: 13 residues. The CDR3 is CSVLLLGEAEAFF. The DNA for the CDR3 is TGCAGCGTTCTTCTTTTAGGGGAGGCTGAAGCTTTCTTT.

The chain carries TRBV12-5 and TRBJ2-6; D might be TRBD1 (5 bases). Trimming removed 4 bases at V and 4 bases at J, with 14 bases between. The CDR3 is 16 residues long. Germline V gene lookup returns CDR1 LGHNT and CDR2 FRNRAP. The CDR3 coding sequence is TGTGCTAGTGGTTCCAGGTTGGGGCTCGGGGCCAACGTCCTGACTTTC. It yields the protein CASGSRLGLGANVLTF.

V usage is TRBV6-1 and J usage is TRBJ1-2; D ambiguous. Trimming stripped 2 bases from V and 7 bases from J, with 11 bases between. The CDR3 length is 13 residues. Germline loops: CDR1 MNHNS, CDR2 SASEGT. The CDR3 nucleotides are TGTGCCAGCAGTGAAAGTCTCTCGCGTGGCTACACCTTC. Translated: CASSESLSRGYTF.

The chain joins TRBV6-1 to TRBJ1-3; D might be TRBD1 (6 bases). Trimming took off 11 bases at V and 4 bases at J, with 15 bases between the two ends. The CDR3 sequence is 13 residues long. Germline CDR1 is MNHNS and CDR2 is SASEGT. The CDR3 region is CAGRTGGGNTIYF. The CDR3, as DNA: TGTGCCGGGCGGACGGGGGGCGGAAACACCATATATTTT.

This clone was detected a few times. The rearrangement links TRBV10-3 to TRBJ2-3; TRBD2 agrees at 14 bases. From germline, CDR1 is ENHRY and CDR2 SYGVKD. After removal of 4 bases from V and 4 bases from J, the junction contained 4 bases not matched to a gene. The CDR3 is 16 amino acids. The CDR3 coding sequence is TGTGCCATCAGTGTAGGGACTAGCGGGAGTCCAGATACGCAGTATTTT. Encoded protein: CAISVGTSGSPDTQYF.

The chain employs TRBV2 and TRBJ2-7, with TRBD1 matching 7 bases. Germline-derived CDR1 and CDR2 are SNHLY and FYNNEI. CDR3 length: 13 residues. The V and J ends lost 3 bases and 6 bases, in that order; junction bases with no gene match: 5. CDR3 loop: CASSESPGGEQYF. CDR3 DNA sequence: TGTGCCAGCAGTGAGAGCCCAGGGGGCGAGCAGTACTTC.

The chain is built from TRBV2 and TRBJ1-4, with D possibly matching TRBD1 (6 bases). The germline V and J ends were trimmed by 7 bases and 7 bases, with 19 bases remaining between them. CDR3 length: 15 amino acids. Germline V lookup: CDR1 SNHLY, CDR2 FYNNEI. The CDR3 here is CASTERTARREKLFF. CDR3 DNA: TGTGCCAGCACTGAGCGGACAGCCCGACGTGAAAAACTGTTTTTT.

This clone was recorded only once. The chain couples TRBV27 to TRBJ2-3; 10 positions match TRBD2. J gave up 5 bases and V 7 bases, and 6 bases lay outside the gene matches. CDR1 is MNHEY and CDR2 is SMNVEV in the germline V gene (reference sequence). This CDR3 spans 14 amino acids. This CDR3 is CASTTSGRGDTQYF. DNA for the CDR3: TGTGCCAGCACTACGAGCGGGAGGGGAGATACGCAGTATTTT.

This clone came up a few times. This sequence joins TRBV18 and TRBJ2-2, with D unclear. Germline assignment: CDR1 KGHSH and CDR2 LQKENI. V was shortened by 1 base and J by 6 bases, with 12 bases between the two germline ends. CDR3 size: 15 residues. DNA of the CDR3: TGTGCCAGCTCACCACAGGTGGCCCTCTCCGGGGAGCTGTTTTTT. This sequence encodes CASSPQVALSGELFF.

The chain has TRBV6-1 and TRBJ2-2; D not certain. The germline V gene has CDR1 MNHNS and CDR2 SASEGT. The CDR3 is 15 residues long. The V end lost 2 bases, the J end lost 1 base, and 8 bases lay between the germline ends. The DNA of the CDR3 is TGTGCCAGCAGTGAACGCAGGCGGAACACCGGGGAGCTGTTTTTT. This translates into CASSERRRNTGELFF.

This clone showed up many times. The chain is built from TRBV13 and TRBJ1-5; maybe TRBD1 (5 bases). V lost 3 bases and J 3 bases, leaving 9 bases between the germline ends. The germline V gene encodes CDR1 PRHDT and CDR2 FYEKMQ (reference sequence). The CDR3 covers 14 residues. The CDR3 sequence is CASSFGQVNQPQHF. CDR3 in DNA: TGTGCCAGCAGCTTCGGACAAGTCAATCAGCCCCAGCATTTT.

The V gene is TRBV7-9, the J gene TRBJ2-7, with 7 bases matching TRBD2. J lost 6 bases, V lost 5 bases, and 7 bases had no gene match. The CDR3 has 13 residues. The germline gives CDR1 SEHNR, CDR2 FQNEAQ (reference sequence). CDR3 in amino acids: CASSIGLVPEQYF. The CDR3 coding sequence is TGTGCCAGCAGCATAGGACTAGTTCCCGAGCAGTACTTC.